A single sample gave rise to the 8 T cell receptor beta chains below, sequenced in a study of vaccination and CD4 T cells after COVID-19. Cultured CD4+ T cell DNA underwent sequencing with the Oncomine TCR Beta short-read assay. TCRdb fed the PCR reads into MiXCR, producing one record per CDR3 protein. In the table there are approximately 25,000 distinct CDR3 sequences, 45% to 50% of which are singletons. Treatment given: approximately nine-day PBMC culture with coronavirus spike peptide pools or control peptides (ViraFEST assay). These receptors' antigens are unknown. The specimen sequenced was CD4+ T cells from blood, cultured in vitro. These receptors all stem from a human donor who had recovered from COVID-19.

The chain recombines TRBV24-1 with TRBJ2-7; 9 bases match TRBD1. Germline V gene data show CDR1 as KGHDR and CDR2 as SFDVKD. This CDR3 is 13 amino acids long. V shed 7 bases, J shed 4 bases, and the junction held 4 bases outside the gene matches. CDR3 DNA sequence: TGTGCCACCAGCGGGACAGGGAGGTACGAGCAGTACTTC. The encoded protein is CATSGTGRYEQYF.

The CDR3 spells CASSRDMGQETQYF. DNA of the CDR3: TGTGCCAGCAGCAGAGACATGGGGCAAGAGACCCAGTACTTC. The chain employs TRBV12-3 or TRBV12-4 and TRBJ2-5, with D unresolved. V shed 6 bases and J shed 2 bases, with 13 bases lying between them. This CDR3 comprises 14 residues.

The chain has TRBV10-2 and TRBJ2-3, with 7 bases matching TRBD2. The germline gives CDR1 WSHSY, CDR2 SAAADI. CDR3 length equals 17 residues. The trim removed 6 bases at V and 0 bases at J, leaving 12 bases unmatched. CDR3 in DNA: TGCGCCAGCAGAAGGTACGAACTAGCGACTAGCACAGATACGCAGTATTTT. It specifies CASRRYELATSTDTQYF.

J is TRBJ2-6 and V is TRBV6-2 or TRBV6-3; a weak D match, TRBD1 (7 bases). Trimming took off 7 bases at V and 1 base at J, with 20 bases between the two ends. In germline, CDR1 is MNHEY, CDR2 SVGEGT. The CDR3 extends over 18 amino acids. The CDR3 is CASIRQGQEGSGANVLTF. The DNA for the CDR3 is TGTGCCAGCATCCGACAGGGCCAGGAGGGGTCTGGGGCCAACGTCCTGACTTTC.

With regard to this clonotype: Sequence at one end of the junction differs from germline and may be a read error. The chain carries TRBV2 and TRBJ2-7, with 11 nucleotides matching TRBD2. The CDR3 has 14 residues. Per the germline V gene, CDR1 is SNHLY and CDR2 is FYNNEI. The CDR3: CASSEALPSGGLNF. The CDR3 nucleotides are TGTGCCAGCAGTGAAGCGCTTCCTAGCGGGGGGCTGAACTTC.

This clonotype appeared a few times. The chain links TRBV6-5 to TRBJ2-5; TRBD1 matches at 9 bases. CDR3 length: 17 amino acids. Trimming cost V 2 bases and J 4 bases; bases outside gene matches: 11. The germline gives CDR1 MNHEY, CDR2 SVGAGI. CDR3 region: CASSYALPGTGRETQYF. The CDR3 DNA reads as TGTGCCAGCAGTTACGCATTACCTGGGACAGGGAGAGAGACCCAGTACTTC.

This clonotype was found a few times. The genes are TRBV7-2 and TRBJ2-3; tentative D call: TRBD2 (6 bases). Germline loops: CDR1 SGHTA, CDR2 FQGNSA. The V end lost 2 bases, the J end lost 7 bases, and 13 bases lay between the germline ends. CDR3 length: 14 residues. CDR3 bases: TGTGCCAGCAGCTTAATGGAGGGTCGGAATACGCAGTATTTT. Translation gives CASSLMEGRNTQYF.

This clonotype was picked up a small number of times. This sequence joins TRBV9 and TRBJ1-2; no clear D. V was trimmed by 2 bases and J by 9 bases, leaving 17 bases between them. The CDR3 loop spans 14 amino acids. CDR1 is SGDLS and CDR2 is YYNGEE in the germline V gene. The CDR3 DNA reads TGTGCCAGCAGCGTTCGGACCGGAACTATGAGCTACACCTTC. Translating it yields CASSVRTGTMSYTF.